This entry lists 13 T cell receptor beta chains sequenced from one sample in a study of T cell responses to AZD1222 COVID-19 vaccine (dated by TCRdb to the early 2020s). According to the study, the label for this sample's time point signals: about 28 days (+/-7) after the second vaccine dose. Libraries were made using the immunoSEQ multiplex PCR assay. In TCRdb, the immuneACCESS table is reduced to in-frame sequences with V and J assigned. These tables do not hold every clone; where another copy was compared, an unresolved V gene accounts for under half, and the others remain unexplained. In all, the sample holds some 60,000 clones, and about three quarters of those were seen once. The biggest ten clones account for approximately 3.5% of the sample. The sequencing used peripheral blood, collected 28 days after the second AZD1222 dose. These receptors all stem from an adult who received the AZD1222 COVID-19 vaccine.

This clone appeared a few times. The CDR3 nucleotides are TGTGCCAGCAGCAGACCGGACAGGGAGGGCACTGAAGCTTTCTTT. Translated, it gives CASSRPDREGTEAFF. The chain joins TRBV21-1 to TRBJ1-1; the table names TRBD1, a call not compared with the DNA. TRBV21-1 is a pseudogene. CDR3 length: 15 amino acids.

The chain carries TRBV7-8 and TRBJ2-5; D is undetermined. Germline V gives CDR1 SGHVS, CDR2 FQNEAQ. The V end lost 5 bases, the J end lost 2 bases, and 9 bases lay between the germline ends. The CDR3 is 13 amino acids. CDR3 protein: CASSGNRQETQYF. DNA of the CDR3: TGTGCCAGCAGCGGGAACCGTCAAGAGACCCAGTACTTC.

Written as DNA, the CDR3 is TGTGCCATCAGTGAGGCGAGAAAGGTGAGCTCCTACGAGCAGTACTTC. This translates into CAISEARKVSSYEQYF. The chain uses TRBV10-3 and TRBJ2-7, with no clear D. The CDR3 loop spans 16 amino acids. Germline V lookup: CDR1 ENHRY, CDR2 SYGVKD. V was clipped by 2 bases and J by 0 bases, with 14 bases between them.

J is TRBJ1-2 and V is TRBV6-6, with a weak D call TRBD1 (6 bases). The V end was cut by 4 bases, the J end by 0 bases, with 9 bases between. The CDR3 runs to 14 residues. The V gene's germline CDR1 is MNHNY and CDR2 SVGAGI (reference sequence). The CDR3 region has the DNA TGTGCCAGCAGTTTGACAGGTTCTAACTATGGCTACACCTTC. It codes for CASSLTGSNYGYTF.

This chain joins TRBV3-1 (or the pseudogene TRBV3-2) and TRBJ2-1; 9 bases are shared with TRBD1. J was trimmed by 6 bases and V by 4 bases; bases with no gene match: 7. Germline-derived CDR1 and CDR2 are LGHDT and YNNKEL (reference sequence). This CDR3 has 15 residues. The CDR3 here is CASSRQGGLRNEQFF. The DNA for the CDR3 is TGTGCCAGCAGCCGACAGGGGGGCCTACGCAATGAGCAGTTCTTC.

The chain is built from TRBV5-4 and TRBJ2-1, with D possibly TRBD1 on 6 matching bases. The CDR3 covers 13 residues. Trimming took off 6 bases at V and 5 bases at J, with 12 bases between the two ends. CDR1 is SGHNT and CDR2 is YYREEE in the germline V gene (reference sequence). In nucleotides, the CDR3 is TGTGCCAGCACCCGGGACACCCACAATGAGCAGTTCTTC. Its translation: CASTRDTHNEQFF.

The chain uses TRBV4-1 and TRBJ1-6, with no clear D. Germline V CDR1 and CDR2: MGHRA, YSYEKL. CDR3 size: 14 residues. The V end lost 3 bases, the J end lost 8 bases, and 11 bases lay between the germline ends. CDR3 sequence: CASSHPADDSPLHF. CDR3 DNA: TGCGCCAGCAGCCACCCCGCCGACGATTCACCCCTCCACTTT.

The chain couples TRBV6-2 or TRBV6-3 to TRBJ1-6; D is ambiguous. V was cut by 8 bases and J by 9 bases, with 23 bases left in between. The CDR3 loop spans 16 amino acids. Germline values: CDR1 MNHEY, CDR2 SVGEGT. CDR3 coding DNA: TGTGCCAGCCGCCCGACCTTGACCGCAAGTACTTCACCCCTCCACTTT. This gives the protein CASRPTLTASTSPLHF.

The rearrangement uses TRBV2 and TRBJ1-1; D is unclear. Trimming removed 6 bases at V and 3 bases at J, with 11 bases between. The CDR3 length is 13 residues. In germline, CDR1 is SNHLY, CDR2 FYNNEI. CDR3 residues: CASRTEGDTEAFF. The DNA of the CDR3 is TGTGCCAGCAGAACGGAGGGAGACACTGAAGCTTTCTTT.

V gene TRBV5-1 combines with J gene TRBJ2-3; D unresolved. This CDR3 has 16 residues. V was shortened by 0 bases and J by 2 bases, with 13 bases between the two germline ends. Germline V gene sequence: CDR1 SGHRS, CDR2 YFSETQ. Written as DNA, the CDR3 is TGCGCCAGCAGCTTGGAAGGGTACCACTCCACAGATACGCAGTATTTT. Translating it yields CASSLEGYHSTDTQYF.

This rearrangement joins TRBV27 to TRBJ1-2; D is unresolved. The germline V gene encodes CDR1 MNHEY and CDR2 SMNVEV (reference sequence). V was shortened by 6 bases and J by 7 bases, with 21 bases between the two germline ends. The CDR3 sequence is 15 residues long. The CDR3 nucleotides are TGTGCCAGCAGCTTCACCACTCCGCCTATTGGTGGCTACACCTTC. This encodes CASSFTTPPIGGYTF.

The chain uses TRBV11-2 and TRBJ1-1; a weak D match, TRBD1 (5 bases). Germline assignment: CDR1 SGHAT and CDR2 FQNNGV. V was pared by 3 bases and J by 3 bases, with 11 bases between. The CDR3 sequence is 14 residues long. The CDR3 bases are TGTGCCAGCAGCTTCTCAGGGTTGGACACTGAAGCTTTCTTT. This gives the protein CASSFSGLDTEAFF.

CDR3 region: CASSLSVGRRANNSPLHF. The CDR3 DNA sequence: TGTGCCAGCAGTTTATCGGTCGGCCGACGAGCCAATAATTCACCCCTCCACTTT. The chain links TRBV6-2 or TRBV6-3 to TRBJ1-6; no firm D call. The V end was cut by 4 bases, the J end by 5 bases, with 21 bases between. The CDR3 contains 18 residues. Germline V gene sequence: CDR1 MNHEY, CDR2 SVGEGT.